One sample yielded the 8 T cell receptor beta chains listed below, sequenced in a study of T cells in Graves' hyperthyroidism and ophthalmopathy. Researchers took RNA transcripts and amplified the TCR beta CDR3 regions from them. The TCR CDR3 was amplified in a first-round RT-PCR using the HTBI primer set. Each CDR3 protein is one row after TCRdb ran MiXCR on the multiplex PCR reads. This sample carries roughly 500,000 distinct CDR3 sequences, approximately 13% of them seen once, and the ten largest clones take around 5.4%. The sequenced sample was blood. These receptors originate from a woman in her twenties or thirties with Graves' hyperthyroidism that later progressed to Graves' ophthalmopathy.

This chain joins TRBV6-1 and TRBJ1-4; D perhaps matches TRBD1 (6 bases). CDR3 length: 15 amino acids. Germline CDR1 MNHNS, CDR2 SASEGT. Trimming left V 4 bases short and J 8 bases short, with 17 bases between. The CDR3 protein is CASSVYPGAKEKLFF. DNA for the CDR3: TGTGCCAGCAGTGTTTATCCGGGGGCGAAGGAAAAACTGTTTTTT.

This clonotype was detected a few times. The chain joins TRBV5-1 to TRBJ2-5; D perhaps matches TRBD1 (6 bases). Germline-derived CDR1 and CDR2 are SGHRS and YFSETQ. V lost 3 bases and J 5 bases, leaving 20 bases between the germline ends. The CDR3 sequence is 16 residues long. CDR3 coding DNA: TGCGCCAGCAGCTCCCTCTCCCGGGACATTCTGGAGACCCAGTACTTC. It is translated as CASSSLSRDILETQYF.

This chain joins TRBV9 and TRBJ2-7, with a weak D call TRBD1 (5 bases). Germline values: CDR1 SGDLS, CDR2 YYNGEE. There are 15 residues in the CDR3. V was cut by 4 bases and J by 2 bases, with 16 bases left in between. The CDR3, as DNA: TGTGCCAGCAGCTCCACAAGGGGCTCGACCTACGAGCAGTACTTC. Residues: CASSSTRGSTYEQYF.

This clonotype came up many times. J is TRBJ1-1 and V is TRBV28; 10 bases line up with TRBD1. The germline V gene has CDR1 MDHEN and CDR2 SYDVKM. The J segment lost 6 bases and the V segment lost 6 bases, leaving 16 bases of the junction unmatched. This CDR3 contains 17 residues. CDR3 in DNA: TGTGCCAGCAGCCGTCCAAGCCCGGGACAGGGGAGGCCTGAAGCTTTCTTT. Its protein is CASSRPSPGQGRPEAFF.

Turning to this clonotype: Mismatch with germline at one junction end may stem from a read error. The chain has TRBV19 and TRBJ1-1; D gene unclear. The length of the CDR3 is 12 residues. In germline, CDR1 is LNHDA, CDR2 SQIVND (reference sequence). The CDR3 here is CASNRVNTETFF. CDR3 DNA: TGTGCCAGTAATCGGGTGAACACTGAAACTTTCTTT.

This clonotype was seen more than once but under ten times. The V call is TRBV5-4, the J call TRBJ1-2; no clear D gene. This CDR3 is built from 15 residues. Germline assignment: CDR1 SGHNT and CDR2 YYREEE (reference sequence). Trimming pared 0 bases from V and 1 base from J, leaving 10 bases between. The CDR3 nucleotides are TGTGCCAGCAGCTTGGAACAGTTTTATAACTATGGCTACACCTTC. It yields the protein CASSLEQFYNYGYTF.

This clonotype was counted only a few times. This CDR3 is CASRDRAYSNQPQHF. The DNA of the CDR3 is TGTGCCAGCAGGGACAGGGCTTATAGCAATCAGCCCCAGCATTTT. The chain combines TRBV6-1 with TRBJ1-5; the match to TRBD1 covers 8 bases. The CDR3 has 15 residues. After removal of 6 bases from V and 0 bases from J, the junction contained 4 bases not matched to a gene. Germline V lookup: CDR1 MNHNS, CDR2 SASEGT.

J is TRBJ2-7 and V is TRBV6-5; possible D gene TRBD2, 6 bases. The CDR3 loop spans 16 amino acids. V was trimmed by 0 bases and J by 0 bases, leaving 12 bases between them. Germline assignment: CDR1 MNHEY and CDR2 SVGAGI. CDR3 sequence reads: CASSYSKASASYEQYF. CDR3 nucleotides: TGTGCCAGCAGTTACTCGAAGGCTAGCGCCTCCTACGAGCAGTACTTC.